This entry features one T cell receptor beta chain sequence. What it binds is not known. The sample originates from a study of lymphopenia after photon versus proton radiotherapy. The study, taken as a whole, reports: Relative stability marked proton patients; photon patients lost diversity and naive cells. Oligoclonal CD8+ Temra expansion after nadir drove photon patients' diversity drop. Survival link was tested only in deceased patients; proton benefit remains a possibility. Post-nadir TCR diversity decline inversely tracked overall survival among those who died.

This CDR3 has 14 residues. J lost 3 bases, V lost 5 bases, and 6 bases had no gene match. Germline lookup yields CDR1 SGHTA and CDR2 FQGNSA. The assay was immunoSEQ multiplex PCR, and TCRdb's table has in-frame clones only and misses some. The repertoire holds 35,000 to 45,000 clones, with about 85% as singletons. The material sequenced was peripheral blood, taken from a patient treated with proton-based radiotherapy. The sequence derives from a woman aged 70-85 years with pancreatic cancer. V gene TRBV7-2 combines with J gene TRBJ1-1, with 7 positions matching TRBD1. CDR3 loop: CASSRDRDDTEAFF. The CDR3 DNA reads as TGTGCCAGCAGCCGCGACAGGGATGACACTGAAGCTTTCTTT.